Following are 12 T cell receptor beta chains from one sample sequenced in a study of T-cell memory formation after mild COVID-19. TCRdb called the 5' RACE reads again in MiXCR, with one record for every CDR3 protein. The sample has some 340,000 distinct CDR3 sequences, roughly 13% seen once. Specimen: PBMCs or a T cell subset sorted from them (not recorded which). These receptors were obtained from a man aged 18 to 29 who had mild COVID-19 (a few samples of this study predate the infection). Cell type and time point are not known.

This clonotype showed up many times. The V and J genes are TRBV9 and TRBJ1-2; TRBD1 agrees at 8 bases. CDR1 SGDLS and CDR2 YYNGEE come from the germline V gene. The CDR3 is 14 residues long. V lost 0 bases, J lost 8 bases, and 6 bases stayed unmatched. CDR3 residues: CASSVGPQGEGYTF. CDR3 in DNA: TGTGCCAGCAGCGTAGGCCCACAGGGGGAGGGCTACACCTTC. Drawing the rest from reference TRBV9 and TRBJ1-2, the complete variable domain is DSGVTQTPKHLITATGQRVTLRCSPRSGDLSVYWYQQSLDQGLQFLIQYYNGEERAKGNILERFSAQQFPDLHSELNLSSLELGDSALYFCASSVGPQGEGYTFGSGTRLTVV.

This clonotype has a single count. The chain combines TRBV6-6 with TRBJ2-5; D is ambiguous. The CDR3 totals 15 residues. Germline CDR1 and CDR2: MNHNY and SVGAGI (reference sequence). The V end was cut by 6 bases, the J end by 3 bases, with 17 bases between. The CDR3 DNA reads as TGTGCCAGCAGGGGTGAGACAACGACAAAAGAGACCCAGTACTTC. Translated, it gives CASRGETTTKETQYF.

The J gene is TRBJ2-5, the V gene TRBV7-9; D not certain. Trimming took off 1 base at V and 4 bases at J, with 10 bases between the two ends. Looked up from germline, CDR1 is SEHNR and CDR2 is FQNEAQ (reference sequence). The CDR3 runs to 14 residues. CDR3 region: CASSLDVLRETQYF. CDR3 coding DNA: TGTGCCAGCAGCTTAGACGTGCTCCGAGAGACCCAGTACTTC.

This clonotype has a count of ten or more. This sequence joins TRBV12-3 or TRBV12-4 and TRBJ2-7; 7 bases are a match to TRBD2. CDR3 length equals 13 residues. V was clipped by 6 bases and J by 9 bases; unmatched bases: 11. The CDR3 DNA sequence: TGTGCCAGCAGCACGGGGGGAGGTCTGGTGCAGTACTTC. Protein sequence: CASSTGGGLVQYF.

The table lists this clonotype with many counts. The rearrangement links TRBV7-9 to TRBJ2-4, with a weak D call TRBD1 (6 bases). CDR1 is SEHNR, CDR2 FQNEAQ, per germline (reference sequence). The CDR3 totals 14 residues. V was shortened by 3 bases and J by 6 bases, with 12 bases between the two germline ends. CDR3 in DNA: TGTGCCAGCAGCTTTCAGGGGTCTCCAAACATTCAGTACTTC. Its translation is CASSFQGSPNIQYF.

J is TRBJ2-3 and V is TRBV9; no firm D call. V lost 2 bases and J lost 1, with 8 bases in between. This CDR3 region has 14 residues. CDR1 SGDLS and CDR2 YYNGEE come from the germline V gene. CDR3 bases: TGTGCCAGCAGCGTTAAAGGTGGCACAGATACGCAGTATTTT. Its protein product is CASSVKGGTDTQYF.

This clonotype was seen ten or more times. This chain joins TRBV5-1 and TRBJ2-1, with TRBD2 matching 10 bases. After removal of 1 base from V and 5 bases from J, the junction contained 3 bases not matched to a gene. Germline V CDR1 and CDR2: SGHRS, YFSETQ. The CDR3 has 15 residues. The CDR3 sequence is CASSLLAGANNEQFF. Written as DNA, the CDR3 is TGCGCCAGCAGCTTGCTAGCGGGGGCAAACAATGAGCAGTTCTTC.

V is TRBV5-1 and J is TRBJ2-7; 8 nucleotides agree with TRBD2. Germline V gene lookup returns CDR1 SGHRS and CDR2 YFSETQ. This CDR3 has 15 amino acids. J lost 2 bases, V lost 5 bases, and 9 bases had no gene match. CDR3 nucleotide sequence: TGCGCCAGCAGATACACTAGCGGTGAAGCCTACGAGCAGTACGTC. It encodes CASRYTSGEAYEQYV.

The chain uses TRBV27 and TRBJ2-2; TRBD1 agrees at 9 bases. This CDR3 region has 16 residues. The trim removed 5 bases at V and 4 bases at J, leaving 8 bases unmatched. CDR1 is MNHEY and CDR2 is SMNVEV in the germline V gene (reference sequence). CDR3 sequence: CASSLRDRVATGELFF. As DNA, the CDR3 is TGTGCCAGCAGTCTTCGGGACAGGGTGGCCACCGGGGAGCTGTTTTTT.

This clonotype was detected only a few times. The chain combines TRBV7-2 with TRBJ2-5; the D is unclear. Germline CDR1 and CDR2: SGHTA and FQGNSA. V was clipped by 5 bases and J by 1 base, with 8 bases between them. The CDR3 totals 13 residues. This CDR3 is CASSRKPQETQYF. The CDR3 nucleotides read TGTGCCAGCAGCCGAAAGCCCCAAGAGACCCAGTACTTC.

This clonotype was recorded a few times. The V gene is TRBV9, the J gene TRBJ1-2, with D uncertain. This CDR3 contains 14 residues. From germline, CDR1 is SGDLS and CDR2 YYNGEE. V dropped 3 bases and J dropped 0 bases, with 9 bases sitting between them. In DNA, the CDR3 is TGTGCCAGCAGCGCGATTAGTACTAACTATGGCTACACCTTC. Protein sequence: CASSAISTNYGYTF.

This clonotype was found a few times. The CDR3 sequence: CSARDSGGAGETQYF. The DNA of the CDR3 is TGCAGTGCTAGAGACAGCGGGGGGGCGGGTGAGACCCAGTACTTC. The chain employs TRBV20-1 and TRBJ2-5; 10 nucleotides agree with TRBD2. CDR1 DFQATT and CDR2 SNEGSKA come from the germline V gene (reference sequence). Trimming removed 0 bases from V and 5 bases from J; junction bases left unmatched: 6. The CDR3 contains 15 residues.